This T cell receptor beta chain was recorded in a study of early T cells in non-severe SARS-CoV-2 infection. Study summary: Sequencing input comprised bulk RNA from unsorted whole blood; chain pairing was not available. Overall study results and limits: Reliance on VDJdb matching favored anti-spike CD8 responses; private and CD4 specificities were missed.

Researchers tagged individual cDNA molecules with unique molecular identifiers. One entry per CDR3 protein results from TCRdb running MiXCR on the 5' RACE reads. This table holds roughly 52,000 distinct CDR3 sequences, 6.5% to 9% found once. This clonotype was seen at least ten times. The antigen is unknown. In germline, CDR1 is SGHTA, CDR2 FQGNSA. V lost 5 bases, J lost 4 bases, and 15 bases stayed unmatched. The CDR3 has 19 residues. This sequence originates from an adult who was a healthcare worker with PCR-confirmed SARS-CoV-2 infection or an uninfected control (not recorded which). This rearrangement joins TRBV7-2 to TRBJ2-2, with 11 nucleotides matching TRBD2. Sequencing input: whole blood. This CDR3 is CASSPVQLAGGLTTGELFF. In DNA form, the CDR3 reads TGTGCCAGCAGCCCCGTGCAGCTAGCGGGAGGCCTCACCACCGGGGAGCTGTTTTTT. The whole variable domain, filled in from reference TRBV7-2 and TRBJ2-2, reads GAGVSQSPSNKVTEKGKDVELRCDPISGHTALYWYRQSLGQGLEFLIYFQGNSAPDKSGLPSDRFSAERTGGSVSTLTIQRTQQEDSAVYLCASSPVQLAGGLTTGELFFGEGSRLTVL.